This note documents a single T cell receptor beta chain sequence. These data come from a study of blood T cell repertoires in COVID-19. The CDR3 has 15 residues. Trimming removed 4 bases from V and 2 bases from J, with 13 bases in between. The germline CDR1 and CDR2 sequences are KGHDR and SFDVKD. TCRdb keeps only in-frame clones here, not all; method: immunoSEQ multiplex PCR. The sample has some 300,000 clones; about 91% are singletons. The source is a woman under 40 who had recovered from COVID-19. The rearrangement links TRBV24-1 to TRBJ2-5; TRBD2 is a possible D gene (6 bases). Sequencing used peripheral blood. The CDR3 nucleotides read TGTGCCACCAGTGAACGAGCGGGTTCTCAAGAGACCCAGTACTTC. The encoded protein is CATSERAGSQETQYF.